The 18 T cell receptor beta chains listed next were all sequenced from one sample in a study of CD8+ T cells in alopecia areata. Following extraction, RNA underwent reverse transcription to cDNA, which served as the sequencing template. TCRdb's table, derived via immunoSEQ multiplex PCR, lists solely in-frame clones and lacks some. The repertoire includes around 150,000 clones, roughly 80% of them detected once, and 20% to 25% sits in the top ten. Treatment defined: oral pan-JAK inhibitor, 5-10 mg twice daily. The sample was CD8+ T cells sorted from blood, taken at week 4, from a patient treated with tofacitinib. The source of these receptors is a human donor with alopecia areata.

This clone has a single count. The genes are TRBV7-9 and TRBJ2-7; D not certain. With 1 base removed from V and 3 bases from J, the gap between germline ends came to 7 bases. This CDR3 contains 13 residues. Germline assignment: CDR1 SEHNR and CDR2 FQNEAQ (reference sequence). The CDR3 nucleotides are TGTGCCAGCAGCTTAGGGCGGATCTACGAGCAGTACTTC. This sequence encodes CASSLGRIYEQYF.

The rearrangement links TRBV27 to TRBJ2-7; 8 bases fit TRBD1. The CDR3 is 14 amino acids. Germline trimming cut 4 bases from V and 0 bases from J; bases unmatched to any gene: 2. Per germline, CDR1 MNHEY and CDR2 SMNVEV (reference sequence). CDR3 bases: TGTGCCAGCAGTTCGACAGGGGTCTCCTACGAGCAGTACTTC. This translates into CASSSTGVSYEQYF.

CDR3 sequence (DNA): TGTGCCAGCAGCTTAGTACAGGGGCCCCCAGATACGCAGTATTTT. Its protein product is CASSLVQGPPDTQYF. V gene TRBV11-3 combines with J gene TRBJ2-3; 7 positions match TRBD1. The J segment lost 4 bases and the V segment lost 1 base, leaving 5 bases of the junction unmatched. Germline lookup yields CDR1 SGHNT and CDR2 YENEEA. The CDR3 consists of 15 residues.

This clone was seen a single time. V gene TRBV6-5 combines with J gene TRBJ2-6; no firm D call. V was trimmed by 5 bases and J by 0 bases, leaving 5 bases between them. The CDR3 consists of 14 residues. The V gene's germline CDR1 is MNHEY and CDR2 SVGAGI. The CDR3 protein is CASSEGSGANVLTF. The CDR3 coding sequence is TGTGCCAGCAGTGAAGGCTCTGGGGCCAACGTCCTGACTTTC.

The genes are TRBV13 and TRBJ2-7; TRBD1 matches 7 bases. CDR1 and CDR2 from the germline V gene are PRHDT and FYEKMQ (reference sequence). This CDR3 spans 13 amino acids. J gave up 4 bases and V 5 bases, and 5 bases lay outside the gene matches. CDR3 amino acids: CASSTSGGYEQYF. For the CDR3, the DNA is TGTGCCAGCAGCACCTCAGGGGGATACGAGCAGTACTTC.

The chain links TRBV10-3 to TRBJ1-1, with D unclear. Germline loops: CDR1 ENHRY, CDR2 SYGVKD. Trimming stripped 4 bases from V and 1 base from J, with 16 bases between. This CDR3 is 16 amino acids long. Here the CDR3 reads CAISGPGPNRNTEAFF. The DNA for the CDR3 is TGTGCCATCAGTGGACCCGGCCCCAACCGGAACACTGAAGCTTTCTTT.

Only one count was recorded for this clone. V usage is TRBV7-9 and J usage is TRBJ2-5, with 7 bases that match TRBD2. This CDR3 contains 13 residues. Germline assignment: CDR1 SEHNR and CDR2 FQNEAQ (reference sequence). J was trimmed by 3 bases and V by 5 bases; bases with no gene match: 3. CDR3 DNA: TGTGCCAGCAGCGCCCTAGCGGAAGAGACCCAGTACTTC. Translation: CASSALAEETQYF.

The CDR3 DNA follows: TGCAGCGTTGAAGATCGAAGCTCCCGCCCTAATGAGCAGTTCTTC. This gives the protein CSVEDRSSRPNEQFF. J is TRBJ2-1 and V is TRBV29-1; D is ambiguous. This CDR3 spans 15 amino acids. Germline V gene lookup returns CDR1 SQVTM and CDR2 ANQGSEA. Trimming shortened V by 0 bases and J by 7 bases, and 16 bases separated the two germline ends.

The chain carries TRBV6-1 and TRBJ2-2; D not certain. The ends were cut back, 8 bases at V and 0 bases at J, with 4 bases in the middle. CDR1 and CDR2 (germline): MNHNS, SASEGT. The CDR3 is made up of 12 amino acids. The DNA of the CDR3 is TGTGCCAGCTCGGCGAACACCGGGGAGCTGTTTTTT. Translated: CASSANTGELFF.

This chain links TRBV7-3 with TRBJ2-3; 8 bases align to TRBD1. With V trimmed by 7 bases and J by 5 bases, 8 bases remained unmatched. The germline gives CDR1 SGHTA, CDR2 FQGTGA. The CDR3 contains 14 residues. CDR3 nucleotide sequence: TGTGCCAGCACCACCGGACAGGGAGAAGATACGCAGTATTTT. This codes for CASTTGQGEDTQYF.

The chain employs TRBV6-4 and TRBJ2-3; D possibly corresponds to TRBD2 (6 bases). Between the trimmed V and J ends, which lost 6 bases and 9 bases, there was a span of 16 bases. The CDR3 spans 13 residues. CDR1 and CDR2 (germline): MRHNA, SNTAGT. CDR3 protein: CASSLDGGVTQYF. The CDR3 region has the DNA TGTGCCAGCAGCTTGGACGGAGGGGTAACGCAGTATTTT.

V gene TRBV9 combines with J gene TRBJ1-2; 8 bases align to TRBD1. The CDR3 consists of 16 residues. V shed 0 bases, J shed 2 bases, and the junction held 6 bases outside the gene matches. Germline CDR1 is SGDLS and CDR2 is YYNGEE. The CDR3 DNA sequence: TGTGCCAGCAGCGTAGGACAGGGGTTGTTGAACTATGGCTACACCTTC. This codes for CASSVGQGLLNYGYTF.

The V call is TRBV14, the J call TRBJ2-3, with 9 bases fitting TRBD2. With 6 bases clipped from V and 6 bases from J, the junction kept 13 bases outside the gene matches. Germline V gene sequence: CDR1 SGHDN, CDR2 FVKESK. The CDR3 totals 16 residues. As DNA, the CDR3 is TGTGCCAGCAGTCCCGCGGCAAGCGGGGGGCGCGATACGCAGTATTTT. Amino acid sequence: CASSPAASGGRDTQYF.

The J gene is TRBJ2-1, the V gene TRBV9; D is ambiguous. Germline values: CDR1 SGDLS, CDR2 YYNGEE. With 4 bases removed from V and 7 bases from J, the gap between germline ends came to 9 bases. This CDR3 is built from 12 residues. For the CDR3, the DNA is TGTGCCAGCAGCTCGGTCGGGAATGAGCAGTTCTTC. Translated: CASSSVGNEQFF.

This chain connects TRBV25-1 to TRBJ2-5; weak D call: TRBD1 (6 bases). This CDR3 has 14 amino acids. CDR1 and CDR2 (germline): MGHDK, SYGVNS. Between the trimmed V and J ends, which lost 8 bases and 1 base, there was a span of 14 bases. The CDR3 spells CASGKDSVQETQYF. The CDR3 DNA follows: TGTGCCAGCGGTAAGGACAGCGTCCAAGAGACCCAGTACTTC.

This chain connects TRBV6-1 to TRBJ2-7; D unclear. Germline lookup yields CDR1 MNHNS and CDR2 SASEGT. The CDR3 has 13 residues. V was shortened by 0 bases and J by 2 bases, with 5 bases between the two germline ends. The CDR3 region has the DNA TGTGCCAGCAGTGAAGCGGCAGCCTACGAGCAGTACTTC. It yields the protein CASSEAAAYEQYF.

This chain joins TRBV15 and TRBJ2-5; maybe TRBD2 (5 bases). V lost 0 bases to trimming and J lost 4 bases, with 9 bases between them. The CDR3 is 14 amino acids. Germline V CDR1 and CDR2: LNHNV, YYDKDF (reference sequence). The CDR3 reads CATSREVARETQYF. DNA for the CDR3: TGTGCCACCAGCAGAGAAGTAGCGAGAGAGACCCAGTACTTC.

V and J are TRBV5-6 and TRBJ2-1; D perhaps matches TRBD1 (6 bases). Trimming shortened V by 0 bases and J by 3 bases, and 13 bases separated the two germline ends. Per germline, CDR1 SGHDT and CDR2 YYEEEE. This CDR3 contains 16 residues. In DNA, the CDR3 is TGTGCCAGCAGCTTGGCGGACAGTTCTGTCTACAATGAGCAGTTCTTC. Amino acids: CASSLADSSVYNEQFF.